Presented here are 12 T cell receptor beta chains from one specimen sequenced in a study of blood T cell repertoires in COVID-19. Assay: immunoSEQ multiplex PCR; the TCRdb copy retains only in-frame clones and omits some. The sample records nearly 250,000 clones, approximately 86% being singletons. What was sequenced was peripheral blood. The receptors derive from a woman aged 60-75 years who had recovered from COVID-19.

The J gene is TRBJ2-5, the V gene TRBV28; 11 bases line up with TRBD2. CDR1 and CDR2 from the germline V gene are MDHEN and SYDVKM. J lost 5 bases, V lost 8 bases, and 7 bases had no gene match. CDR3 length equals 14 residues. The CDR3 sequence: CASLLRLAGETQYF. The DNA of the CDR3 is TGTGCCAGCCTCTTGCGACTAGCGGGGGAGACCCAGTACTTC.

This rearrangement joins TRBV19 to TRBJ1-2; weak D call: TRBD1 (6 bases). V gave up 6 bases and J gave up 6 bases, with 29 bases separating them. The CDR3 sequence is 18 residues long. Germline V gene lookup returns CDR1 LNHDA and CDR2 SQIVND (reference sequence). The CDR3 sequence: CASRIRFGGAGEKDGYTF. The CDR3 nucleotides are TGTGCCAGTAGGATCCGATTTGGGGGGGCCGGGGAAAAAGATGGCTACACCTTC.

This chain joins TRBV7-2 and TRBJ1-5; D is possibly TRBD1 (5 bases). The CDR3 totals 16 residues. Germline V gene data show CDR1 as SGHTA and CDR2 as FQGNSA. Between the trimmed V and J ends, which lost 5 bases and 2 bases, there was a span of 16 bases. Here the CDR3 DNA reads TGTGCCAGCAGCCCGCAAGGGCAGGGTGGCAATCAGCCCCAGCATTTT. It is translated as CASSPQGQGGNQPQHF.

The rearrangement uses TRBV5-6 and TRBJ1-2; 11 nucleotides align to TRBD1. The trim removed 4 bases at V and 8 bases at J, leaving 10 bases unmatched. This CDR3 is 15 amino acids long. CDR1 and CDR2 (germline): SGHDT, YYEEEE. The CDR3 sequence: CASSEGQGATIGYTF. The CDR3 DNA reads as TGTGCCAGCAGCGAAGGACAGGGGGCCACTATAGGCTACACCTTC. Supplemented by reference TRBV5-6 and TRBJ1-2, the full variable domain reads DAGVTQSPTHLIKTRGQQVTLRCSPKSGHDTVSWYQQALGQGPQFIFQYYEEEERQRGNFPDRFSGHQFPNYSSELNVNALLLGDSALYLCASSEGQGATIGYTFGSGTRLTVV.

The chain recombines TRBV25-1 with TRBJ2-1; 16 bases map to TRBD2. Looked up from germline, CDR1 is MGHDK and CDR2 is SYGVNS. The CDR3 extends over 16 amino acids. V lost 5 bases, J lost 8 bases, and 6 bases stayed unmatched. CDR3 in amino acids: CASSSGTSGGAHEQFF. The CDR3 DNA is TGTGCCAGCAGTTCCGGGACTAGCGGGGGGGCCCATGAGCAGTTCTTC.

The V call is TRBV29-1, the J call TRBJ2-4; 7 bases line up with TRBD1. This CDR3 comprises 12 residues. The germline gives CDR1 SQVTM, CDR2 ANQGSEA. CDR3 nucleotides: TGCAGTGGGGGACAGGCCAAAAACATTCAGTACTTC. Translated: CSGGQAKNIQYF.

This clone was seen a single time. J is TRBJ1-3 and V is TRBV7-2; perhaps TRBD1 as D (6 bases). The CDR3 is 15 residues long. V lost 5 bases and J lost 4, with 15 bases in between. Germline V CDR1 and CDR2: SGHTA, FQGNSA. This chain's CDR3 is CASSQEGGSGNTIYF. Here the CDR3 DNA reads TGTGCCAGCAGCCAAGAGGGGGGGTCAGGAAACACCATATATTTT. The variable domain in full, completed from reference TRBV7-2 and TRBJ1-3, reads GAGVSQSPSNKVTEKGKDVELRCDPISGHTALYWYRQSLGQGLEFLIYFQGNSAPDKSGLPSDRFSAERTGGSVSTLTIQRTQQEDSAVYLCASSQEGGSGNTIYFGEGSWLTVV.

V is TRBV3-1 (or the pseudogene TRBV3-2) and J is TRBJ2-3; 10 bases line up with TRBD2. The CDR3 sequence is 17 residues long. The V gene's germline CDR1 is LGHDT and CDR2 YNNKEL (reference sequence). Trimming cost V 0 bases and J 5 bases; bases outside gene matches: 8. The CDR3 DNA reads TGTGCCAGCAGCCAAGAGCCCCTAGCGGGGGATGAAGATACGCAGTATTTT. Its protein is CASSQEPLAGDEDTQYF.

Written as DNA, the CDR3 is TGTGCCAGTAGTACCCAGGGGGGCGAGCAGTACTTC. This sequence encodes CASSTQGGEQYF. The V call is TRBV19, the J call TRBJ2-7; D might be TRBD1 (7 bases). Trimming took 4 bases from V and 6 from J, leaving 10 bases between them. Germline CDR1 LNHDA, CDR2 SQIVND (reference sequence). The CDR3 runs 12 residues.

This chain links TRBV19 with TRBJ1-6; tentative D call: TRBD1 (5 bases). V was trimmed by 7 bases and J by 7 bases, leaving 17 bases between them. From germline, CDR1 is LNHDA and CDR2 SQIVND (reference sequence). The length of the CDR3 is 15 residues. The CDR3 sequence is CASTRDSRRNSPLHF. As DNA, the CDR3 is TGTGCCAGTACCAGGGACTCCCGGCGAAATTCACCCCTCCACTTT.

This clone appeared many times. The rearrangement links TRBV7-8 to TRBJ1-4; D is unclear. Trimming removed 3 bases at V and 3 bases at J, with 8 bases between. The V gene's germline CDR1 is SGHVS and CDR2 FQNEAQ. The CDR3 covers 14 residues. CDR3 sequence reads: CASSLARSNEKLFF. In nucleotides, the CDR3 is TGTGCCAGCAGCTTGGCCAGATCTAATGAAAAACTGTTTTTT.

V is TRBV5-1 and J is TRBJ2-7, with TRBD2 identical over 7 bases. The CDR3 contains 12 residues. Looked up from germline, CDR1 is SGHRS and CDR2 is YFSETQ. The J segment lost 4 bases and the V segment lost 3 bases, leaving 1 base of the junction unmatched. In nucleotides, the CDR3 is TGCGCCAGCAGCTGGGGAGGGTACGAGCAGTACTTC. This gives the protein CASSWGGYEQYF.